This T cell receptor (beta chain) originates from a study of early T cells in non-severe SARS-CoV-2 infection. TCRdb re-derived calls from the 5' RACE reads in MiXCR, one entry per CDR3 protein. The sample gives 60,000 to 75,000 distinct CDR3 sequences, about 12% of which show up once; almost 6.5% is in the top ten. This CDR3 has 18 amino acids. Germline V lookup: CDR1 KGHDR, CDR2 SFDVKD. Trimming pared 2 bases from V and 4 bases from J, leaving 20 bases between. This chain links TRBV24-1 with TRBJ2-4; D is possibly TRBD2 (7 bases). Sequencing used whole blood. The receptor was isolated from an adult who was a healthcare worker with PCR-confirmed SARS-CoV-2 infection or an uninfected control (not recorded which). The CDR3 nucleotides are TGTGCCACCAGTGATTCGAGGGGGGGGCCCCTAGCAAAAAACATTCAGTACTTC. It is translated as CATSDSRGGPLAKNIQYF.